This T cell receptor beta chain appears in the sequencing data of a study of shared clonotypes between healthy human individuals. Study findings and constraints: Donors were few, which limited the genetic and exposure-history diversity represented. Roughly 4.6% of naive CD4 clonotypes were common to a handful of donors.

Repertoires were generated with immunoSEQ multiplex PCR, while TCRdb's copy carries only in-frame clones and drops some. The sample carries around 2.5 million clones, 93% recorded once. Of note for this clone: Its antigen remains unknown.

Subsets obtained from CD4+ cells comprised CD45RA+ naive and CD45RA-negative memory cells. This CDR3 contains 15 residues. With 5 bases removed from V and 5 bases from J, the gap between germline ends came to 16 bases. The V gene's germline CDR1 is MDHEN and CDR2 SYDVKM. The chain is built from TRBV28 and TRBJ1-5, with D maybe TRBD1 (6 bases). The receptor was isolated from a man aged 18-30 years in good health. Some clones in this sample may be carry-over from other donors' samples. The material sequenced was naive CD4+ T cells from PBMCs. Sample subset: CD45RA+ positively selected. CDR3 DNA sequence: TGTGCCAGCAGTCAACAGGGTGCGGGGCATCAGCCCCAGCATTTT. Residues: CASSQQGAGHQPQHF.